Listed here is a single T cell receptor (beta chain). Its antigen is unknown. TCRdb used MiXCR to reprocess the RT-PCR reads, holding one entry per CDR3 protein. The sample holds hundreds of thousands of distinct CDR3 sequences, around 11% seen once. The data derive from a study of response to subunit inactivated influenza vaccine. Study observations and caveats: The authors put forward the suggestion that each seasonal influenza vaccination may bring in only a limited number of new T cells.

V gave up 1 base and J gave up 5 bases; unmatched junction bases: 7. CDR1 and CDR2 (germline): SGHDN, FVKESK. The CDR3 is made up of 15 amino acids. The TCR originated in a man aged 50 to 59 who received an inactivated influenza vaccine. Material: PBMCs from blood, obtained on the day of vaccination. V is TRBV14 and J is TRBJ2-5; 7 positions agree with TRBD1. The CDR3 loop is CASSQARGLMETQYF. The CDR3 DNA follows: TGTGCCAGCAGCCAAGCGAGGGGGCTGATGGAGACCCAGTACTTC. Variable domain in full (rest from reference TRBV14 and TRBJ2-5): EAGVTQFPSHSVIEKGQTVTLRCDPISGHDNLYWYRRVMGKEIKFLLHFVKESKQDESGMPNNRFLAERTGGTYSTLKVQPAELEDSGVYFCASSQARGLMETQYFGPGTRLLVL.